This T cell receptor (beta chain) derives from a study of graft-versus-host responses after intestinal transplantation (dated by TCRdb to 2020 to 2023). Concerning the study at large: Multivisceral, liver-intestinal, or isolated intestinal transplants were received by the recipients. Every recipient was given anti-thymocyte globulin induction, followed by 2 to 3 years of maintenance tacrolimus and steroids. After intestinal transplantation, graft-versus-host and host-versus-graft alloreactive T cell clones were followed in the graft, circulation and bone marrow using bulk TCR-beta CDR3 sequencing. To identify alloreactive clones, pre-transplant mixed lymphocyte reaction products were sequenced and then compared with unstimulated pre-transplant donor and recipient T cells. The cohort enrolled some 23 intestinal transplant recipients, one of whom was a retransplant, and 3 patients without pretransplant specimens were excluded. A peak of at least 4% donor T cells among recipient peripheral blood mononuclear cells was the definition used for donor T cell macrochimerism. Rather than going through the commercial service, samples from a few later patients were sequenced in-house on an Illumina MiSeq and processed with MiXCR.

Taken with the paper, the label for time point translates to: cells obtained before transplantation from donor or recipient. CD3+CD4+ and CD3+CD8+ populations were FACS-sorted from unstimulated pre-transplant donor and recipient cells taken from spleen or lymph nodes. Notes on this clone: Its cognate antigen has yet to be identified. Base quality data are lacking; no much larger clone is found one base away.

The protocol used for the library was the immunoSEQ multiplex PCR assay. In most patients, genomic DNA was isolated using the Qiagen DNeasy Blood and Tissue Kit and sent frozen to Adaptive Biotechnologies for TCR sequencing. Adaptive Biotechnologies carried out high-throughput TCR-beta CDR3 sequencing of genomic DNA for most patients. As for the authors' bioinformatics: Adaptive's ImmunoSEQ software was the source of the TCR sequencing data for over 15 patients, while three other patients were processed with MiXCR and VDJtools. CD4 versus CD8 sorting errors were corrected by removing sequences found in both subsets at a frequency ratio below 5:1. CDR3 nucleotide sequences shared between donor and recipient were removed because the origin of such sequences could not be assigned. To count as alloreactive, a clone needed at least 2-fold expansion over unstimulated cells and a minimum CFSE-low frequency of 0.002% (template counts) or 0.001% (read counts). Mappable clones were those detected in sequenced pre-transplant spleen, lymph node, or MLR CFSE-low populations of the donor or recipient. Cumulative frequency of alloreactive clones was calculated as a percentage of all sequences weighted by copy number. As stored in TCRdb, this immuneACCESS dataset retains in-frame rearrangements with V and J assigned. A fraction of the clones does not appear; measured against another copy, unresolved V genes explain less than half of the discrepancy, and the remainder lacks a known reason. V and J calls and clone size are copied from that table; D and trimming were computed from the DNA. This sample comprises some 85,000 clones, approximately 90% of them detected only once. The ten largest clones take up roughly 0.37% of the sample.

The research as a whole found: Peak levels of circulating GvH clones were associated with declines in HvG clones early after transplant. The relatively low number and heterogeneity of intestinal transplant patients limited the conclusions. In patients with donor T cell macrochimerism, the allografts had high GvH to HvG T cell clonal ratios. GvH clones were detected in recipient bone marrow, and some appeared earlier in ileal mucosa or blood, consistent with an intestinal mucosal origin.

Between the V and J ends, shortened by 2 bases and 2 bases respectively, the junction contains 7 bases. The CDR3 contains 13 residues, cysteine and phenylalanine counted. CDR3 DNA only is kept here, 39 bases in frame from base 1. The germline V gene sets CDR1 to SGHTA and CDR2 to FQGTGA. This clonotype was obtained from a human donor who was the organ donor for an intestinal transplant. The chain couples TRBV7-3 to TRBJ2-7; perhaps TRBD2 is the D gene, with 6 bases matching. Sequenced material: unstimulated CD8+ T cells sorted from spleen or lymph node cells, taken before transplant. CDR3 sequence: CASSLGGTYEQYF. Read as DNA, the sequence is TGTGCCAGCAGCTTAGGGGGGACCTACGAGCAGTACTTC.